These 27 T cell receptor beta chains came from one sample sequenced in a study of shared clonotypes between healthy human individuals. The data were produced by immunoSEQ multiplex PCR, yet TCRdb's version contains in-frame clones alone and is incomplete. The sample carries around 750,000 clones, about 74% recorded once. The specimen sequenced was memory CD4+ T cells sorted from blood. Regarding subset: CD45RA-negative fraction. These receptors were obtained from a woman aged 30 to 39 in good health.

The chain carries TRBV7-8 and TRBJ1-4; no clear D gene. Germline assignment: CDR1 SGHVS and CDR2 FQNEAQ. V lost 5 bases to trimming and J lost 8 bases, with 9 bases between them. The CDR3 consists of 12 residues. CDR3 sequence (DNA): TGTGCCAGCAGCCGCATGAGAGAAAAACTGTTTTTT. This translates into CASSRMREKLFF.

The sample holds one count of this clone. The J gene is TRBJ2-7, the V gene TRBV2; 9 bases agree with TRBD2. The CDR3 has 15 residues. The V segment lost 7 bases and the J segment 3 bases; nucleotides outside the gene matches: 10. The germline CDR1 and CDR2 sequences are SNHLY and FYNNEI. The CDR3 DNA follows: TGTGCCAGCACTCAGGAGGGGACTAGCTACTACGAGCAGTACTTC. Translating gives CASTQEGTSYYEQYF.

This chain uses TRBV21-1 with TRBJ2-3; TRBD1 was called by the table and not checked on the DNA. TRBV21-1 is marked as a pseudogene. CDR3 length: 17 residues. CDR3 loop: CASSSYVRRQSTDTQYF. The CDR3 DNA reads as TGTGCCAGCAGTAGCTACGTCCGGCGACAGAGCACAGATACGCAGTATTTT.

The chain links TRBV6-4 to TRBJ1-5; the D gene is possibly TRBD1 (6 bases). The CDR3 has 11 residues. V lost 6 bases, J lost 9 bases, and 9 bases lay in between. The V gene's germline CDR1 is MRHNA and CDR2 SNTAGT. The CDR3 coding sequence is TGTGCCAGCAGACTCAGGGGGCCCCAGCATTTT. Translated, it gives CASRLRGPQHF.

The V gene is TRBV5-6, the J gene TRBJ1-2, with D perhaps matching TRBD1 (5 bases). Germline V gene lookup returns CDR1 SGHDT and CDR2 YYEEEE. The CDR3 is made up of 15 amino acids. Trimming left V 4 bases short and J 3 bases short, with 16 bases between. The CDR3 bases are TGTGCCAGCAGCATTCGATGGGGGGTGGACTATGGCTACACCTTC. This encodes CASSIRWGVDYGYTF.

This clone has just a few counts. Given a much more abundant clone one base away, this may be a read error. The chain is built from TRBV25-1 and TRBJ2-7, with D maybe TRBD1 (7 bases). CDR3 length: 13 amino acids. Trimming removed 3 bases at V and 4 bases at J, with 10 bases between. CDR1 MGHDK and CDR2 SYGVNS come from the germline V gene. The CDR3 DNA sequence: TGTGCCAGCAGTGACAGGGGGGCATACGAGCAGTACTTC. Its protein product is CASSDRGAYEQYF.

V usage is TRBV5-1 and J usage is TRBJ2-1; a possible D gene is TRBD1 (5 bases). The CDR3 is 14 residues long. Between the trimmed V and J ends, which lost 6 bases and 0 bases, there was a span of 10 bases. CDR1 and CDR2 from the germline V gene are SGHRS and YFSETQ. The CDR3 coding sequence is TGCGCCAGCAATCTAGGGGACTCCTACAATGAGCAGTTCTTC. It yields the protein CASNLGDSYNEQFF.

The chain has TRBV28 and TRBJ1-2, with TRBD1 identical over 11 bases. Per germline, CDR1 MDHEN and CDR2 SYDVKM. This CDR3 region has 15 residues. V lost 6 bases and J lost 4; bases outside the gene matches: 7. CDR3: CASRPWTGGVYGYTF. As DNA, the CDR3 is TGTGCCAGCAGGCCGTGGACAGGGGGCGTCTATGGCTACACCTTC.

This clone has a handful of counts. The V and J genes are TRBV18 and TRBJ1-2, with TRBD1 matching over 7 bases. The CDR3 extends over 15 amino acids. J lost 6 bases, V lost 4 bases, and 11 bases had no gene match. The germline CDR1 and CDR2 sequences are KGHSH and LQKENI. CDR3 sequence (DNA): TGTGCCAGCTCACAAGGAGCAGGGGGACGCGATGGCTACACCTTC. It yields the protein CASSQGAGGRDGYTF.

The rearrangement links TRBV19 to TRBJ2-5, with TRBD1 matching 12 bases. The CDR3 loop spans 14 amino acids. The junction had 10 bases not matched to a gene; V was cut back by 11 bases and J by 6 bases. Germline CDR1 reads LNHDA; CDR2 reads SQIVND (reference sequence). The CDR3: CAASGTGGAQTQYF. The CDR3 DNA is TGTGCCGCCTCCGGGACAGGGGGCGCGCAGACCCAGTACTTC.

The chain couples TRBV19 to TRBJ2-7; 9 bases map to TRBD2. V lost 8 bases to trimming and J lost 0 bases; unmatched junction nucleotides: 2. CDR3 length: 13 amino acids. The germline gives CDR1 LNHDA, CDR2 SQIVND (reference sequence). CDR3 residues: CASLAGSSYEQYF. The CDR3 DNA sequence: TGTGCCAGTCTAGCGGGAAGCTCCTACGAGCAGTACTTC. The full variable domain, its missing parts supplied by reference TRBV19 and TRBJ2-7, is DGGITQSPKYLFRKEGQNVTLSCEQNLNHDAMYWYRQDPGQGLRLIYYSQIVNDFQKGDIAEGYSVSREKKESFPLTVTSAQKNPTAFYLCASLAGSSYEQYFGPGTRLTVT.

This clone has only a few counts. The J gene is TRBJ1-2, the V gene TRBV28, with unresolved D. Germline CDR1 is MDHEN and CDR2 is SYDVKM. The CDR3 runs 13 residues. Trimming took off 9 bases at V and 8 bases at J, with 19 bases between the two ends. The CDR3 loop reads CASTRTVLSGYTF. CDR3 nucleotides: TGTGCCAGTACCCGGACCGTATTGTCCGGCTACACCTTC.

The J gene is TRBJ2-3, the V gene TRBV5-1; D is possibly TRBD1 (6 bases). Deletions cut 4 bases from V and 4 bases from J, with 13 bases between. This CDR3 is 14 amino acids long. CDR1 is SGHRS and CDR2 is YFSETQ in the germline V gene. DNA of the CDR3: TGCGCCAGCAGCCCGGGACATGAGGCAGATACGCAGTATTTT. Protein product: CASSPGHEADTQYF. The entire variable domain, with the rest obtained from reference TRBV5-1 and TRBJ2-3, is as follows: KAGVTQTPRYLIKTRGQQVTLSCSPISGHRSVSWYQQTPGQGLQFLFEYFSETQRNKGNFPGRFSGRQFSNSRSEMNVSTLELGDSALYLCASSPGHEADTQYFGPGTRLTVL.

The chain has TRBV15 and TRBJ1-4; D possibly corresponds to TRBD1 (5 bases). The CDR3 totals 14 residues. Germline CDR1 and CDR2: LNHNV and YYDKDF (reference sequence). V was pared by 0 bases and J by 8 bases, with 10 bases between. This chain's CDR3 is CATSRDIGEEKLFF. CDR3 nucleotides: TGTGCCACCAGCAGAGATATAGGGGAGGAAAAACTGTTTTTT.

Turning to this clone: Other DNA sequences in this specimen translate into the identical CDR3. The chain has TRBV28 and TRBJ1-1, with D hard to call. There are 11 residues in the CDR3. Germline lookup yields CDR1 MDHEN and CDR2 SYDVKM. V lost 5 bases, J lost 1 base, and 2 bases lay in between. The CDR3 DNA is TGTGCCAGCAGTCGGAACACTGAAGCTTTCTTT. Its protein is CASSRNTEAFF. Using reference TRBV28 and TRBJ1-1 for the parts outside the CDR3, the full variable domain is DVKVTQSSRYLVKRTGEKVFLECVQDMDHENMFWYRQDPGLGLRLIYFSYDVKMKEKGDIPEGYSVSREKKERFSLILESASTNQTSMYLCASSRNTEAFFGQGTRLTVV.

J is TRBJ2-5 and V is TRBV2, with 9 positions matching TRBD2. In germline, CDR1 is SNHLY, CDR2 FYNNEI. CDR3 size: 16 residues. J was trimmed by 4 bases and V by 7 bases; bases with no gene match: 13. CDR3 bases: TGTGCCAGCACTCCCACGGGTAGCGGGAGTCGAGAGACCCAGTACTTC. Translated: CASTPTGSGSRETQYF.

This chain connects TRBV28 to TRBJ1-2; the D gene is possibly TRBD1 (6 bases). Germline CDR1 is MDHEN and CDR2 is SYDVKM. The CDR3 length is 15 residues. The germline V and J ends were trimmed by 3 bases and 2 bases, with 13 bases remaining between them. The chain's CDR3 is CASSFRWTENYGYTF. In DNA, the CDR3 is TGTGCCAGCAGTTTCCGCTGGACAGAGAACTATGGCTACACCTTC.

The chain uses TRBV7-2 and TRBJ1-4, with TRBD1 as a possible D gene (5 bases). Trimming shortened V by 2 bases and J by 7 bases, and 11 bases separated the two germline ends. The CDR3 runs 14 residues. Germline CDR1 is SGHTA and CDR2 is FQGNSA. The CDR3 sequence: CASSLPGTAEKLFF. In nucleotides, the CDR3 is TGTGCCAGCAGCTTACCCGGGACCGCTGAAAAACTGTTTTTT.

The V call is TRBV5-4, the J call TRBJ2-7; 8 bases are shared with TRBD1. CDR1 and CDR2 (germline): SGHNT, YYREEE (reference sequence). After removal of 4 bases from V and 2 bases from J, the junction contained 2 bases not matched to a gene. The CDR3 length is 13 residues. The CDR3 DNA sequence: TGTGCCAGCAGCAGACAGGGGACCTACGAGCAGTACTTC. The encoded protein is CASSRQGTYEQYF.

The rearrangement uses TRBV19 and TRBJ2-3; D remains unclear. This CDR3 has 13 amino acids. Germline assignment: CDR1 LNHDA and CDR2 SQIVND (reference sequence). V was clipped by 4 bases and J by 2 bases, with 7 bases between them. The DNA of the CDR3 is TGTGCCAGTAGTAGTTCCCCCACAGATACGCAGTATTTT. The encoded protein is CASSSSPTDTQYF. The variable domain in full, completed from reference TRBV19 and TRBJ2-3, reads DGGITQSPKYLFRKEGQNVTLSCEQNLNHDAMYWYRQDPGQGLRLIYYSQIVNDFQKGDIAEGYSVSREKKESFPLTVTSAQKNPTAFYLCASSSSPTDTQYFGPGTRLTVL.

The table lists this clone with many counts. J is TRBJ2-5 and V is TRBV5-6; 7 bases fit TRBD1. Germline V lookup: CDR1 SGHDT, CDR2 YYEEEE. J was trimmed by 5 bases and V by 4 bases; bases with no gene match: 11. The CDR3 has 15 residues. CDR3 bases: TGTGCCAGCAGCCGCACAGGGGTTAGGTTGGAGACCCAGTACTTC. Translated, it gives CASSRTGVRLETQYF.

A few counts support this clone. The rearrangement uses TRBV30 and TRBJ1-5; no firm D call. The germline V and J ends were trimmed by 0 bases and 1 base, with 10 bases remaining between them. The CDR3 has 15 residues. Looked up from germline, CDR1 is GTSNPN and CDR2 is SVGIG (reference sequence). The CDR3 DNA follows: TGTGCCTGGAGTGTTCCCAGTACGAGCAATCAGCCCCAGCATTTT. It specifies CAWSVPSTSNQPQHF.

The CDR3 coding sequence is TGTGCCACAAAAAGAGGGGGGAATAACTATGGCTACACCTTC. Its translation: CATKRGGNNYGYTF. The gene calls are TRBV2 and TRBJ1-2; the D gene is possibly TRBD1 (6 bases). The CDR3 is made up of 14 amino acids. With 10 bases removed from V and 1 base from J, the gap between germline ends came to 16 bases. Germline values: CDR1 SNHLY, CDR2 FYNNEI.

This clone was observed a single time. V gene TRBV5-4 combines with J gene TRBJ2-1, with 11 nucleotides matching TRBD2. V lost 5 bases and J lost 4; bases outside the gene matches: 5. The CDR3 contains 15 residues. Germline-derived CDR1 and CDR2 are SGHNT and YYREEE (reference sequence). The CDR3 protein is CASRRTSGPYNEQFF. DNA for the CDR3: TGTGCCAGCAGACGGACTAGCGGGCCTTACAATGAGCAGTTCTTC. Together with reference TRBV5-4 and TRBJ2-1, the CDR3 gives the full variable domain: ETGVTQSPTHLIKTRGQQVTLRCSSQSGHNTVSWYQQALGQGPQFIFQYYREEENGRGNFPPRFSGLQFPNYSSELNVNALELDDSALYLCASRRTSGPYNEQFFGPGTRLTVL.

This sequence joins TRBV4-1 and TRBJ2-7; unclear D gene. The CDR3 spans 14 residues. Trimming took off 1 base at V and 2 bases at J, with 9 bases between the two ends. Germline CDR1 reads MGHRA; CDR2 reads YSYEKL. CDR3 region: CASSQVQRAYEQYF. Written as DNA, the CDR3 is TGCGCCAGCAGCCAAGTGCAGCGAGCCTACGAGCAGTACTTC.

For the CDR3, the DNA is TGCGCCAGCAGCCAAGATGGGAACAGGGGTGATCAGCCCCAGCATTTT. This codes for CASSQDGNRGDQPQHF. The V gene is TRBV4-1, the J gene TRBJ1-5, with 7 bases aligning to TRBD1. CDR1 and CDR2 (germline): MGHRA, YSYEKL. V dropped 0 bases and J dropped 5; count of bases not matched to a gene: 7. The CDR3 is 16 residues long.

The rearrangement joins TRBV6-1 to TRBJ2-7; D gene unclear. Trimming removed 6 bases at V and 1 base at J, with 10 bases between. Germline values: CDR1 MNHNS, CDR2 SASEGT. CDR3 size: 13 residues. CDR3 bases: TGTGCCAGCAGGGTCAGTGGTTCCTACGAGCAGTACTTC. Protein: CASRVSGSYEQYF.